The clone carrying this T cell receptor beta chain has more than one count but fewer than ten. Germline CDR1 reads LNHDA; CDR2 reads SQIVND (reference sequence). The V segment lost 1 base and the J segment 1 base; nucleotides outside the gene matches: 2. This CDR3 is built from 15 residues. This sample is part of a study of T cells in Graves' hyperthyroidism and ophthalmopathy. Researchers took RNA transcripts and amplified the TCR beta CDR3 regions from them. TCR CDR3 underwent first-round RT-PCR with the HTBI primer set. In TCRdb, the multiplex PCR reads were re-called with MiXCR into one record per CDR3 protein. The sample shows over 350,000 distinct CDR3 sequences, over 13% of them seen only once.

Input material: blood. The chain couples TRBV19 to TRBJ2-7, with 9 bases matching TRBD2. The clonotype originates from a man in his forties or fifties with Graves' ophthalmopathy. CDR3 region: CASSIASGGSYEQYF. CDR3 sequence (DNA): TGTGCCAGTAGTATAGCGAGCGGGGGGTCCTACGAGCAGTACTTC. Drawing the rest from reference TRBV19 and TRBJ2-7, the complete variable domain is DGGITQSPKYLFRKEGQNVTLSCEQNLNHDAMYWYRQDPGQGLRLIYYSQIVNDFQKGDIAEGYSVSREKKESFPLTVTSAQKNPTAFYLCASSIASGGSYEQYFGPGTRLTVT.